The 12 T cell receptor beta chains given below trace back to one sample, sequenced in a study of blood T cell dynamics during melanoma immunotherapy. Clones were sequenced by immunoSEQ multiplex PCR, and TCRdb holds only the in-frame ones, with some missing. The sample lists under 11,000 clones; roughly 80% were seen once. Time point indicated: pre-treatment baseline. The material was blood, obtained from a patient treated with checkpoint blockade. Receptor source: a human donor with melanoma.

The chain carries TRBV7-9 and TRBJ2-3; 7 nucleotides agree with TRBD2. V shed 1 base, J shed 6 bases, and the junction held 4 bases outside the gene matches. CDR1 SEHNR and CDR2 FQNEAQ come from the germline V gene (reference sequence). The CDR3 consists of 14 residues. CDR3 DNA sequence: TGTGCCAGCAGCTTAGGGGTAGCGGGTGATACGCAGTATTTT. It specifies CASSLGVAGDTQYF.

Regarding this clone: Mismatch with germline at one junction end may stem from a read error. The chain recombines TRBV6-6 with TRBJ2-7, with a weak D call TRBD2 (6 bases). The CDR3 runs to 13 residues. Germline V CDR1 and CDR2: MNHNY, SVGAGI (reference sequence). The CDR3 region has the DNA TGTGCCAGCAGTGACGGGAGCGCCTACGAGCAGTGCTTC. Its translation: CASSDGSAYEQCF.

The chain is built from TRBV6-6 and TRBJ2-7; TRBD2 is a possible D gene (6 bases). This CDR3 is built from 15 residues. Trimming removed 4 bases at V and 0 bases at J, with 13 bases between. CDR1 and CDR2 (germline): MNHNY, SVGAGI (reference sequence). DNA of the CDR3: TGTGCCAGCAGTTCTGGACGCGGGGCCTCCTACGAGCAGTACGTC. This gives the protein CASSSGRGASYEQYV.

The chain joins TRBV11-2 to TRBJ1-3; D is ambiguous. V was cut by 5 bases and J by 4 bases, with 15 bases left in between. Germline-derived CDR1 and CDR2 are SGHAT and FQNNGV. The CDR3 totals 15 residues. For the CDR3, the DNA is TGTGCCAGCAGCCCCCAGACTCTCCTGGGAAACACCATATATTTT. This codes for CASSPQTLLGNTIYF.

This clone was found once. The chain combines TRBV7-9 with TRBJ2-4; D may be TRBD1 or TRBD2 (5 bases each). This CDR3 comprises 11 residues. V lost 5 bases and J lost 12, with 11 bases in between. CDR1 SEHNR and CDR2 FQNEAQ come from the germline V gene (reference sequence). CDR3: CASSGRDRQYF. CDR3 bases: TGTGCCAGCAGCGGCCGGGACCGTCAGTACTTC.

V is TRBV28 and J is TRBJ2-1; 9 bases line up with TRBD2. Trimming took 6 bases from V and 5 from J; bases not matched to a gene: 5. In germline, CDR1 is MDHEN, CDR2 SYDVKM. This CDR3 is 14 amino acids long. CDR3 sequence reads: CASRTSGPHNEQFF. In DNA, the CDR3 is TGTGCCAGCAGGACTAGCGGCCCACACAATGAGCAGTTCTTC.

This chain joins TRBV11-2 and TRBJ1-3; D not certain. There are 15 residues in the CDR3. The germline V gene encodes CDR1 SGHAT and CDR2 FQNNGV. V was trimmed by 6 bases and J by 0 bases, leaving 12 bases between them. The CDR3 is CASRFSGSSGNTIYF. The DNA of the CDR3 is TGTGCCAGCAGATTTAGCGGAAGCTCTGGAAACACCATATATTTT.

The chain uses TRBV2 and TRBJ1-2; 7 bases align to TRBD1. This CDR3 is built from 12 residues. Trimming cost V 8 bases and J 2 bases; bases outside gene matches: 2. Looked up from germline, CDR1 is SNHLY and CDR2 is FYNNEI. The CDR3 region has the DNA TGTGCCAGCGGGACAGTAAACTATGGCTACACCTTC. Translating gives CASGTVNYGYTF.

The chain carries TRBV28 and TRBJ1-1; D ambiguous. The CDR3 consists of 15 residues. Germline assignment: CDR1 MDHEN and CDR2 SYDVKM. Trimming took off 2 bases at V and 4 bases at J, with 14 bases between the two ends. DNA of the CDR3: TGTGCCAGCAGTTTACCTCAGAAGGGTAGCACTGAAGCTTTCTTT. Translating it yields CASSLPQKGSTEAFF.

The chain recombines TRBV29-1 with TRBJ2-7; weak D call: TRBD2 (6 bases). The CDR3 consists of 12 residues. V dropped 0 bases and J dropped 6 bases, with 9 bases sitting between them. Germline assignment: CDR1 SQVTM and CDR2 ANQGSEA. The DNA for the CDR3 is TGCAGCGTTGAAGACCAGGGACTCGAGCAGTACTTC. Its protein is CSVEDQGLEQYF.

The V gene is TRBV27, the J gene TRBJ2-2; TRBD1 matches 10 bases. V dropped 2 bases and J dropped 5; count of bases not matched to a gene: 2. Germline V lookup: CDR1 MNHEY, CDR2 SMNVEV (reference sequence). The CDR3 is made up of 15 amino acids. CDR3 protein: CASSLDRGRTGELFF. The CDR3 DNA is TGTGCCAGCAGTTTAGACAGGGGGCGGACCGGGGAGCTGTTTTTT.

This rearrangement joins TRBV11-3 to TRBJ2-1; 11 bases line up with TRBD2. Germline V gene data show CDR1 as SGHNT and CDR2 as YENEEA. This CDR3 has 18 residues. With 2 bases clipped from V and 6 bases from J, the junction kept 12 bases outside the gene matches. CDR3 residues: CASSLRTSGSRGRNEQFF. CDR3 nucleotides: TGTGCCAGCAGCTTAAGGACTAGCGGGTCGAGGGGTCGCAATGAGCAGTTCTTC.